Below are 27 T cell receptor beta chains sequenced from a single sample in a study of identical twins. TCRdb used MiXCR to reprocess the 5' RACE reads, holding one entry per CDR3 protein. The table lists hundreds of thousands of distinct CDR3 sequences, roughly 20% of them singletons. The sample also formed part of further work on T cells expressing NK-cell markers.

The sample comprised PBMCs. These receptors all come from a woman aged 18-35 years in good health.

This clonotype was observed a few times. The rearrangement uses TRBV5-4 and TRBJ2-3, with TRBD2 matching over 12 bases. Germline CDR1 is SGHNT and CDR2 is YYREEE (reference sequence). The CDR3 sequence is 15 residues long. Germline trimming cut 7 bases from V and 2 bases from J; bases unmatched to any gene: 5. DNA for the CDR3: TGTGCCAGCGGCCTAGCGGGAGGGAACACAGATACGCAGTATTTT. It translates to CASGLAGGNTDTQYF.

This clonotype occurred a few times. The V gene is TRBV29-1, the J gene TRBJ2-7, with TRBD1 identical over 9 bases. The CDR3 runs 11 residues. After removal of 7 bases from V and 4 bases from J, the junction contained 2 bases not matched to a gene. CDR1 is SQVTM and CDR2 is ANQGSEA in the germline V gene. This CDR3 reads CSGGTGYEQYF. The CDR3 DNA reads TGCAGCGGCGGGACAGGGTACGAGCAGTACTTC.

The CDR3 protein is CATRAGGMADTQYF. In nucleotides, the CDR3 is TGTGCCACCCGCGCGGGGGGGATGGCAGATACGCAGTATTTT. The chain joins TRBV10-3 to TRBJ2-3; 9 positions agree with TRBD2. Germline V gives CDR1 ENHRY, CDR2 SYGVKD. With 10 bases clipped from V and 4 bases from J, the junction kept 9 bases outside the gene matches. There are 14 residues in the CDR3.

This clonotype was counted a few times. The rearrangement links TRBV6-1 to TRBJ1-4; 7 bases align to TRBD1. Unmatched junction bases numbered 5, after V lost 5 bases and J lost 5 bases. This CDR3 is built from 14 residues. Germline CDR1 is MNHNS and CDR2 is SASEGT. CDR3 bases: TGTGCCAGCAGTCGATTGACAGGGAATGAAAAACTGTTTTTT. This codes for CASSRLTGNEKLFF.

The sample holds a few counts of this clonotype. This chain joins TRBV12-3 or TRBV12-4 and TRBJ1-1; D may be TRBD1 (6 bases). This CDR3 has 11 residues. The V end was cut by 6 bases, the J end by 5 bases, with 7 bases between. The chain's CDR3 is CASSDRTEAFF. In DNA, the CDR3 is TGTGCCAGCAGCGACAGGACTGAAGCTTTCTTT.

The V gene is TRBV7-9, the J gene TRBJ2-3, with TRBD1 matching over 7 bases. The CDR3 is made up of 12 amino acids. Germline CDR1 and CDR2: SEHNR and FQNEAQ (reference sequence). V shed 6 bases and J 4 bases; nucleotides not matched to a gene: 1. The CDR3 sequence: CASRDRADTQYF. The CDR3, as DNA: TGTGCCAGCAGAGACAGGGCAGATACGCAGTATTTT.

This clonotype has ten or more counts. The CDR3 protein is CASSLGSVGERGLHF. The CDR3 nucleotides read TGTGCCAGCAGCTTAGGAAGCGTCGGCGAAAGAGGACTCCACTTT. The J gene is TRBJ1-6, the V gene TRBV13; D is ambiguous. This CDR3 is 15 amino acids long. CDR1 and CDR2 from the germline V gene are PRHDT and FYEKMQ (reference sequence). Trimming cost V 0 bases and J 16 bases, with 19 bases left between them. The full variable domain, its missing parts supplied by reference TRBV13 and TRBJ1-6, is AAGVIQSPRHLIKEKRETATLKCYPIPRHDTVYWYQQGPGQDPQFLISFYEKMQSDKGSIPDRFSAQQFSDYHSELNMSSLELGDSALYFCASSLGSVGERGLHFGNGTRLTVT.

The table lists this clonotype with a count of one. V gene TRBV20-1 combines with J gene TRBJ2-3; 7 bases agree with TRBD1. Losses at the gene ends were 3 bases for V and 0 bases for J; bases not matched to a gene: 3. The CDR3 loop spans 14 amino acids. Germline V gene data show CDR1 as DFQATT and CDR2 as SNEGSKA (reference sequence). In DNA form, the CDR3 reads TGCAGTGCTAGCCGGACAGGTAGCACAGATACGCAGTATTTT. This translates into CSASRTGSTDTQYF.

CDR3 coding DNA: TGCAGTGCTGACGTCAGGAAACGGACCGGGGAGCTGTTTTTT. Translated: CSADVRKRTGELFF. The V gene is TRBV20-1, the J gene TRBJ2-2; D remains ambiguous. The germline CDR1 and CDR2 sequences are DFQATT and SNEGSKA (reference sequence). The CDR3 extends over 14 amino acids. The germline V and J ends were trimmed by 5 bases and 5 bases, with 15 bases remaining between them.

This clonotype appeared many times. This CDR3 is CSVGGDGYTF. CDR3 sequence (DNA): TGCAGCGTTGGAGGGGATGGCTACACCTTC. The chain is built from TRBV29-1 and TRBJ1-2; weak D call: TRBD1 (5 bases). The V and J ends lost 4 bases and 6 bases respectively, with 6 bases between them. The CDR3 totals 10 residues. The V gene's germline CDR1 is SQVTM and CDR2 ANQGSEA.

This clonotype was detected once. The V call is TRBV27, the J call TRBJ1-5; D is unclear. Germline values: CDR1 MNHEY, CDR2 SMNVEV (reference sequence). Trimming took off 8 bases at V and 3 bases at J, with 11 bases between the two ends. The CDR3 is 13 residues long. Written as DNA, the CDR3 is TGTGCCAGCTCGGACGGCTTCAATCAGCCCCAGCATTTT. Translating gives CASSDGFNQPQHF.

This clonotype occurred a few times. The chain has TRBV3-1 and TRBJ2-2; no firm D call. The CDR3 sequence is 15 residues long. V was clipped by 0 bases and J by 6 bases, with 11 bases between them. Germline values: CDR1 LGHDT, CDR2 YNNKEL (reference sequence). The CDR3 is CASSQDEIPAGELFF. The CDR3 DNA reads as TGTGCCAGCAGCCAAGACGAGATCCCGGCCGGGGAGCTGTTTTTT.

This clonotype was seen a handful of times. The chain uses TRBV20-1 and TRBJ2-3; no clear D gene. This CDR3 has 11 residues. CDR1 and CDR2 from the germline V gene are DFQATT and SNEGSKA (reference sequence). V lost 5 bases and J lost 4, with 7 bases in between. The CDR3 region is CSAGKADTQYF. CDR3 DNA sequence: TGCAGTGCTGGAAAGGCAGATACGCAGTATTTT.

Ten or more counts support this clonotype. The CDR3 DNA sequence: TGTGCCAGCAGCTCCCCAGGAAGCGGGACGGGCAATGAGCAGTTCTTC. Translation: CASSSPGSGTGNEQFF. The V gene is TRBV6-1, the J gene TRBJ2-1, with 7 bases matching TRBD2. This CDR3 has 16 residues. Trimming took 6 bases from V and 6 from J; bases not matched to a gene: 14. Germline-derived CDR1 and CDR2 are MNHNS and SASEGT.

The CDR3 loop reads CSARNSPGTSGVNTQYF. The CDR3 DNA reads as TGCAGTGCTAGAAACTCTCCCGGGACTAGCGGAGTTAATACGCAGTATTTT. The V call is TRBV20-1, the J call TRBJ2-3; 11 bases are a match to TRBD2. V was pared by 2 bases and J by 7 bases, with 14 bases of the junction left unmatched. CDR3 length: 17 residues. Germline V gene sequence: CDR1 DFQATT, CDR2 SNEGSKA (reference sequence).

This clonotype appeared many times. CDR3 DNA sequence: TGCAGCGTTGAAGGGGGTGCGGGGGATACGCAGTATTTT. Its protein product is CSVEGGAGDTQYF. The J gene is TRBJ2-3, the V gene TRBV29-1, with D tentatively TRBD2 (6 bases). The germline V gene encodes CDR1 SQVTM and CDR2 ANQGSEA. Between the trimmed V and J ends, which lost 1 base and 6 bases, there was a span of 11 bases. The CDR3 extends over 13 amino acids.

This clonotype was counted only a few times. V gene TRBV9 combines with J gene TRBJ2-3, with 10 bases fitting TRBD2. The CDR3 length is 16 residues. CDR1 is SGDLS and CDR2 is YYNGEE in the germline V gene. Trimming took 2 bases from V and 4 from J; bases not matched to a gene: 7. The CDR3 loop reads CASSVASGSRADTQYF. The CDR3 region has the DNA TGTGCCAGCAGCGTCGCTAGCGGGAGTAGGGCAGATACGCAGTATTTT.

This clonotype was counted at least ten times. The V gene is TRBV20-1, the J gene TRBJ2-2; TRBD2 is a possible D gene (5 bases). This CDR3 is built from 14 residues. The germline CDR1 and CDR2 sequences are DFQATT and SNEGSKA (reference sequence). V lost 3 bases and J 3 bases, leaving 11 bases between the germline ends. CDR3 loop: CSASISGHTGELFF. The DNA of the CDR3 is TGCAGTGCTAGTATCAGCGGCCACACCGGGGAGCTGTTTTTT.

This clonotype has only a few counts. The rearrangement joins TRBV6-1 to TRBJ2-5, with D possibly TRBD2 on 5 matching bases. V lost 10 bases and J 6 bases, leaving 21 bases between the germline ends. The CDR3 is 14 residues long. In germline, CDR1 is MNHNS, CDR2 SASEGT. The CDR3 loop reads CATPGGLLEKTQYF. The CDR3 DNA sequence: TGTGCCACCCCGGGTGGACTTCTTGAGAAGACCCAGTACTTC.

Notes on this clonotype: An end of the junction differs from the germline gene, which may be a read error. CDR3 DNA sequence: TGCAGTGCTAGTGATCCCCGGATTCAAATCTTC. It encodes CSASDPRIQIF. J is TRBJ2-1 and V is TRBV20-1, with D unresolved. This CDR3 has 11 amino acids. Germline loops: CDR1 DFQATT, CDR2 SNEGSKA (reference sequence).

In its sample, this clonotype was seen a few times. V usage is TRBV7-3 and J usage is TRBJ2-3, with D unclear. Trimming removed 4 bases from V and 10 bases from J, with 18 bases in between. Germline V gives CDR1 SGHTA, CDR2 FQGTGA. The CDR3 length is 14 residues. DNA of the CDR3: TGTGCCAGCAGCTCTAAAGGAGACACCCTACCGCAGTATTTT. Its protein is CASSSKGDTLPQYF.

The chain links TRBV2 to TRBJ2-7; D remains unclear. V lost 5 bases and J 3 bases, leaving 8 bases between the germline ends. Germline V gives CDR1 SNHLY, CDR2 FYNNEI. The CDR3 is made up of 12 amino acids. This chain's CDR3 is CASSRVDYEQYF. The CDR3 region has the DNA TGTGCCAGCAGTCGGGTGGACTACGAGCAGTACTTC.

This clonotype was recorded many times. The gene calls are TRBV5-1 and TRBJ1-2, with 7 bases identical to TRBD1. In germline, CDR1 is SGHRS, CDR2 YFSETQ. The V segment lost 3 bases and the J segment 6 bases; nucleotides outside the gene matches: 8. This CDR3 has 14 amino acids. The CDR3 is CASSYSGQDDGYTF. The DNA for the CDR3 is TGCGCCAGCAGCTACTCAGGACAGGACGATGGCTACACCTTC.

This clonotype was observed many times. The gene calls are TRBV6-1 and TRBJ1-2; TRBD1 aligns across 11 bases. Per the germline V gene, CDR1 is MNHNS and CDR2 is SASEGT. The ends lost 6 bases at V and 6 bases at J; junction bases unmatched: 9. The CDR3 has 15 residues. This CDR3 is CASSSGTGGRNGYTF. DNA of the CDR3: TGTGCCAGCAGCTCGGGGACAGGGGGAAGAAATGGCTACACCTTC.

The chain recombines TRBV30 with TRBJ2-1, with a weak D call TRBD2 (6 bases). Per germline, CDR1 GTSNPN and CDR2 SVGIG (reference sequence). The V end was cut by 1 base, the J end by 4 bases, with 11 bases between. The CDR3 covers 14 residues. CDR3 DNA: TGTGCCTGGAGTGCGGGACTCGGATACAATGAGCAGTTCTTC. It codes for CAWSAGLGYNEQFF.

The genes are TRBV7-2 and TRBJ2-7; no firm D call. Germline lookup yields CDR1 SGHTA and CDR2 FQGNSA. V dropped 3 bases and J dropped 6 bases, with 15 bases sitting between them. The CDR3 has 14 residues. The CDR3 loop reads CASSFSDGRTEQYF. The DNA for the CDR3 is TGTGCCAGCAGCTTTTCCGACGGGCGGACCGAGCAGTACTTC.

V gene TRBV18 combines with J gene TRBJ1-5; the D is unclear. The germline gives CDR1 KGHSH, CDR2 LQKENI. The CDR3 length is 14 residues. V was pared by 2 bases and J by 3 bases, with 8 bases between. CDR3 in amino acids: CASSPNGPNQPQHF. The CDR3 DNA sequence: TGTGCCAGCTCACCAAACGGGCCCAATCAGCCCCAGCATTTT. Together with reference TRBV18 and TRBJ1-5, the CDR3 gives the full variable domain: NAGVMQNPRHLVRRRGQEARLRCSPMKGHSHVYWYRQLPEEGLKFMVYLQKENIIDESGMPKERFSAEFPKEGPSILRIQQVVRGDSAAYFCASSPNGPNQPQHFGDGTRLSIL.